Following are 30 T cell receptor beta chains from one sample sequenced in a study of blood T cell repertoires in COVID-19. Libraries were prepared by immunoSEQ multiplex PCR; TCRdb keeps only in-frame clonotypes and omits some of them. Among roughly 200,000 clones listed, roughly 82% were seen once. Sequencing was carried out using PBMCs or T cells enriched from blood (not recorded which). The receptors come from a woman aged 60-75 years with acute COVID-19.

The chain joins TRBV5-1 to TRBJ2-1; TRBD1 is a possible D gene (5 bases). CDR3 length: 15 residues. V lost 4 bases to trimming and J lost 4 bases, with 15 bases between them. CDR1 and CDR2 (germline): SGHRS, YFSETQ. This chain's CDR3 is CASSPGGQGYNEQFF. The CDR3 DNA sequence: TGCGCCAGCAGCCCGGGCGGCCAGGGTTACAATGAGCAGTTCTTC. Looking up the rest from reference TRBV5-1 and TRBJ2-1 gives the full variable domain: KAGVTQTPRYLIKTRGQQVTLSCSPISGHRSVSWYQQTPGQGLQFLFEYFSETQRNKGNFPGRFSGRQFSNSRSEMNVSTLELGDSALYLCASSPGGQGYNEQFFGPGTRLTVL.

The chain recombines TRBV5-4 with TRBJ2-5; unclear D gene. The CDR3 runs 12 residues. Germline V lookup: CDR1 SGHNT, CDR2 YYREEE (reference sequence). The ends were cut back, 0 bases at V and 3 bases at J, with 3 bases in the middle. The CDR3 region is CASSLGKETQYF. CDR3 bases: TGTGCCAGCAGCTTGGGTAAAGAGACCCAGTACTTC. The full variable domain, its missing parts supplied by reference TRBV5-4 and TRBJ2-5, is ETGVTQSPTHLIKTRGQQVTLRCSSQSGHNTVSWYQQALGQGPQFIFQYYREEENGRGNFPPRFSGLQFPNYSSELNVNALELDDSALYLCASSLGKETQYFGPGTRLLVL.

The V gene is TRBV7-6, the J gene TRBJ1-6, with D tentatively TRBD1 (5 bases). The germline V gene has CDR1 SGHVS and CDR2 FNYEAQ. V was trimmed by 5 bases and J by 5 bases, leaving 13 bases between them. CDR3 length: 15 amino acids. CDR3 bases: TGTGCCAGCAGCCCCCGGACACCCAATAATTCACCCCTCCACTTT. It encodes CASSPRTPNNSPLHF.

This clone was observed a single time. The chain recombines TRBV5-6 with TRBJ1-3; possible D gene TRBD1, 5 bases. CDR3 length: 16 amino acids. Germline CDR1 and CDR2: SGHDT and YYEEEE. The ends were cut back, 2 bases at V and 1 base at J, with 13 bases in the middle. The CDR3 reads CASSLGQWVSGNTIYF. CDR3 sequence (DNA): TGTGCCAGCAGCTTAGGACAATGGGTATCTGGAAACACCATATATTTT.

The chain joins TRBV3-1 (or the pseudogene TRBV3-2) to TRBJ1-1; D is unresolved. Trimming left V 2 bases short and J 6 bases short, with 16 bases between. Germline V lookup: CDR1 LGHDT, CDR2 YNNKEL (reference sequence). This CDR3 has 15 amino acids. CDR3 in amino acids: CASSQRRETGAEAFF. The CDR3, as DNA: TGTGCCAGCAGCCAACGTAGAGAGACTGGAGCTGAAGCTTTCTTT.

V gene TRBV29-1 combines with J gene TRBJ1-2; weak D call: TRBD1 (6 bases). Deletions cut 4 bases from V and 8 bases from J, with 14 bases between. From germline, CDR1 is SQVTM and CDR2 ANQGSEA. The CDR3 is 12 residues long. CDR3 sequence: CSVGGGSLGYTF. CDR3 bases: TGCAGCGTTGGAGGGGGAAGTTTGGGCTACACCTTC.

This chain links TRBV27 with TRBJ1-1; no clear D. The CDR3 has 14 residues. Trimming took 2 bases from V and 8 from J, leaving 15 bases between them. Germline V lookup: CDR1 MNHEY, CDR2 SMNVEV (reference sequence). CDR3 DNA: TGTGCCAGCAGTTTAGGTATTCCGAGAGGGGAAGCTTTCTTT. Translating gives CASSLGIPRGEAFF.

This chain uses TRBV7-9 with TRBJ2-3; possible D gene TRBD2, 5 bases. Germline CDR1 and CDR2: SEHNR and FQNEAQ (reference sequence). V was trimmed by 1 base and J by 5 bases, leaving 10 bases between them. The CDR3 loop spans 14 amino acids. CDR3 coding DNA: TGTGCCAGCAGCTTAGGGCGGGCGGAAGATACGCAGTATTTT. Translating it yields CASSLGRAEDTQYF.

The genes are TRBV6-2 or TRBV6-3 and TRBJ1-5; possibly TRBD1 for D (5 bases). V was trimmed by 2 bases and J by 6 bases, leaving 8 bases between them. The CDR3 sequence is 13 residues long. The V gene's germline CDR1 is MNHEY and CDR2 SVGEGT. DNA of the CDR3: TGTGCCAGCAGTTACGGCGGGGGTCAGCCCCAGCATTTT. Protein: CASSYGGGQPQHF.

This CDR3 reads CASSSLSRGLKATNNEQFF. In nucleotides, the CDR3 is TGTGCCAGCAGCTCTCTTAGCAGGGGGCTAAAGGCTACTAACAATGAGCAGTTCTTC. This chain joins TRBV9 and TRBJ2-1; 8 bases map to TRBD1. CDR1 SGDLS and CDR2 YYNGEE come from the germline V gene. The CDR3 covers 19 residues. V was clipped by 4 bases and J by 5 bases; unmatched bases: 20. The whole variable domain, filled in from reference TRBV9 and TRBJ2-1, reads DSGVTQTPKHLITATGQRVTLRCSPRSGDLSVYWYQQSLDQGLQFLIQYYNGEERAKGNILERFSAQQFPDLHSELNLSSLELGDSALYFCASSSLSRGLKATNNEQFFGPGTRLTVL.

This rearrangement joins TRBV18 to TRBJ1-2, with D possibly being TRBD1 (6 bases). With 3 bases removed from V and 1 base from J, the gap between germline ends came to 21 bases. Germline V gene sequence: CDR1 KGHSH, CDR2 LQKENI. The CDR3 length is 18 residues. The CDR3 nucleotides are TGTGCCAGCTCACCCCGGACAGAGTCCTTGACAGATAACTATGGCTACACCTTC. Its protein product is CASSPRTESLTDNYGYTF.

The CDR3 spells CASSLGGGTDTQYF. The CDR3 DNA sequence: TGTGCCAGCAGCTTGGGAGGCGGCACAGATACGCAGTATTTT. This rearrangement joins TRBV5-6 to TRBJ2-3; D is uncertain. The germline V gene encodes CDR1 SGHDT and CDR2 YYEEEE. Trimming left V 0 bases short and J 1 base short, with 6 bases between. The CDR3 loop spans 14 amino acids.

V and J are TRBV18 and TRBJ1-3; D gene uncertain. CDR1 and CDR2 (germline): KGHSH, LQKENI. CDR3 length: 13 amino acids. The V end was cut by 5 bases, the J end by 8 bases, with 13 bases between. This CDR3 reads CASSAPAVDTIYF. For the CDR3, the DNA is TGTGCCAGCTCAGCGCCGGCGGTCGACACCATATATTTT.

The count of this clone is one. CDR3 sequence: CASRLPGDGYGYTF. CDR3 nucleotide sequence: TGCGCCAGCAGGCTCCCGGGAGACGGCTATGGCTACACCTTC. J is TRBJ1-2 and V is TRBV4-1; D remains ambiguous. The length of the CDR3 is 14 residues. Trimming stripped 6 bases from V and 4 bases from J, with 15 bases between. Germline-derived CDR1 and CDR2 are MGHRA and YSYEKL.

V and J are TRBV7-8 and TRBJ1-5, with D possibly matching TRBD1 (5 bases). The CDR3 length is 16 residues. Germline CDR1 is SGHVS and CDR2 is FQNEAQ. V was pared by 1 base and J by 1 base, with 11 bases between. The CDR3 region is CASSLEGVFSNQPQHF. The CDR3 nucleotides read TGTGCCAGCAGCTTAGAAGGGGTTTTCAGCAATCAGCCCCAGCATTTT.

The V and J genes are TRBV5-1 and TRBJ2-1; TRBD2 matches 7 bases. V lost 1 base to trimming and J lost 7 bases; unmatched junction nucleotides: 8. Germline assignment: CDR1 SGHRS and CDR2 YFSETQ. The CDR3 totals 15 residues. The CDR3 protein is CASSLSSGPGNEQFF. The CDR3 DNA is TGCGCCAGCAGCTTGAGTAGCGGGCCAGGGAATGAGCAGTTCTTC.

Here the CDR3 reads CASSIRGQPQHF. In DNA, the CDR3 is TGTGCCAGCAGCATTAGGGGTCAGCCCCAGCATTTT. The gene calls are TRBV13 and TRBJ1-5; maybe TRBD1 (5 bases). In germline, CDR1 is PRHDT, CDR2 FYEKMQ (reference sequence). Trimming took off 5 bases at V and 6 bases at J, with 8 bases between the two ends. This CDR3 has 12 amino acids.

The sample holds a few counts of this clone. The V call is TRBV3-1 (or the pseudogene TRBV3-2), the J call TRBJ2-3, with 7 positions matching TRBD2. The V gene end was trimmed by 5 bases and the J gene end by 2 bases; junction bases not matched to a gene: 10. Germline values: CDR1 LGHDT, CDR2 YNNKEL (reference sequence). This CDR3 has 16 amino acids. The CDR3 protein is CASSEAGLPYTDTQYF. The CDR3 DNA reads TGTGCCAGCAGCGAAGCGGGACTACCCTACACAGATACGCAGTATTTT.

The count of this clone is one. The CDR3 coding sequence is TGTGCCAGCAGCTTATCCCCAGCGGGTATACTCTACAATGAGCAGTTCTTC. Protein product: CASSLSPAGILYNEQFF. The chain recombines TRBV7-9 with TRBJ2-1; TRBD2 might be the D (6 bases). The V end lost 2 bases, the J end lost 3 bases, and 17 bases lay between the germline ends. Germline CDR1 reads SEHNR; CDR2 reads FQNEAQ (reference sequence). The CDR3 consists of 17 residues. Combining the CDR3 with reference TRBV7-9 and TRBJ2-1 gives the whole variable domain DTGVSQNPRHKITKRGQNVTFRCDPISEHNRLYWYRQTLGQGPEFLTYFQNEAQLEKSRLLSDRFSAERPKGSFSTLEIQRTEQGDSAMYLCASSLSPAGILYNEQFFGPGTRLTVL.

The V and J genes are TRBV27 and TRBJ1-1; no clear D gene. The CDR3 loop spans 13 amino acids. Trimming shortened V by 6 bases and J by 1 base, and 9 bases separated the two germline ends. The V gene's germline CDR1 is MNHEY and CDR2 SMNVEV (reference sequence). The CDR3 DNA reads TGTGCCAGCAGCCAGCAGCGGAACACTGAAGCTTTCTTT. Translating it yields CASSQQRNTEAFF.

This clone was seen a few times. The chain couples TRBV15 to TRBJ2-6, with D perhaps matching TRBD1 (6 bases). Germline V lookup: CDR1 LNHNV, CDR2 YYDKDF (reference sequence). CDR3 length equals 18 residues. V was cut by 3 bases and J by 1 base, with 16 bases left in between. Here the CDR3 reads CATSRRSGTTSGANVLTF. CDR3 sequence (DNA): TGTGCCACCAGCAGGCGTTCCGGGACAACTTCTGGGGCCAACGTCCTGACTTTC.

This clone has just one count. CDR3 loop: CASSVDRGVEAFF. Here the CDR3 DNA reads TGTGCCAGCAGTGTTGACAGGGGAGTTGAAGCTTTCTTT. The rearrangement joins TRBV25-1 to TRBJ1-1; 8 bases align to TRBD1. J gave up 7 bases and V 4 bases, and 5 bases lay outside the gene matches. Germline assignment: CDR1 MGHDK and CDR2 SYGVNS. This CDR3 comprises 13 residues. Filled out from reference TRBV25-1 and TRBJ1-1, the complete variable domain reads EADIYQTPRYLVIGTGKKITLECSQTMGHDKMYWYQQDPGMELHLIHYSYGVNSTEKGDLSSESTVSRIRTEHFPLTLESARPSHTSQYLCASSVDRGVEAFFGQGTRLTVV.

The CDR3 loop is CATSRDTEGRGEQYF. The CDR3 nucleotides read TGTGCCACCAGCAGAGATACGGAGGGGAGGGGCGAGCAGTACTTC. The V and J genes are TRBV15 and TRBJ2-7; TRBD2 matches 7 bases. Germline values: CDR1 LNHNV, CDR2 YYDKDF (reference sequence). The CDR3 extends over 15 amino acids. The V segment lost 0 bases and the J segment 6 bases; nucleotides outside the gene matches: 8.

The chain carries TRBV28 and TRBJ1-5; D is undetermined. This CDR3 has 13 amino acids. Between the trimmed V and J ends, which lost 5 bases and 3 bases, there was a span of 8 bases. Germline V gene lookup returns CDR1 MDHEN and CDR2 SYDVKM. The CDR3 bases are TGTGCCAGCAGTGGGAGTCCCAATCAGCCCCAGCATTTT. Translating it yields CASSGSPNQPQHF. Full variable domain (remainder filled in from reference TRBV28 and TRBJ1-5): DVKVTQSSRYLVKRTGEKVFLECVQDMDHENMFWYRQDPGLGLRLIYFSYDVKMKEKGDIPEGYSVSREKKERFSLILESASTNQTSMYLCASSGSPNQPQHFGDGTRLSIL.

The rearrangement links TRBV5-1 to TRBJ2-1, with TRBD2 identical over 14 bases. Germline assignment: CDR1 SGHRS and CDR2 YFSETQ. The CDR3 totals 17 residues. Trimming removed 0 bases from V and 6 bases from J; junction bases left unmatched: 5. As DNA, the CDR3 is TGCGCCAGCAGCTTGGCCGGGACTAGCGGGGGATTCAATGAGCAGTTCTTC. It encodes CASSLAGTSGGFNEQFF. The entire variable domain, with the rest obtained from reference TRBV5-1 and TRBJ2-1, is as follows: KAGVTQTPRYLIKTRGQQVTLSCSPISGHRSVSWYQQTPGQGLQFLFEYFSETQRNKGNFPGRFSGRQFSNSRSEMNVSTLELGDSALYLCASSLAGTSGGFNEQFFGPGTRLTVL.

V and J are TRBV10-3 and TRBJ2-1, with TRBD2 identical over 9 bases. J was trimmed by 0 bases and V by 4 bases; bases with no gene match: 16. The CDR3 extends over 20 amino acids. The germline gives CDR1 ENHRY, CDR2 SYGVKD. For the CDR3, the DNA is TGTGCCATCAGTGGGACAGTTCTACCTAGCGGGACGAGCTCCTACAATGAGCAGTTCTTC. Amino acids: CAISGTVLPSGTSSYNEQFF.

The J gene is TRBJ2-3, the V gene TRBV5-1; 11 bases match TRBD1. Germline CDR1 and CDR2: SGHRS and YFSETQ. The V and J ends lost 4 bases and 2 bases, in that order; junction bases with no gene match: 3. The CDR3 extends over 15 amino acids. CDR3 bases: TGCGCCAGCAGCGAGGGACAGGGGGTCACAGATACGCAGTATTTT. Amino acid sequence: CASSEGQGVTDTQYF.

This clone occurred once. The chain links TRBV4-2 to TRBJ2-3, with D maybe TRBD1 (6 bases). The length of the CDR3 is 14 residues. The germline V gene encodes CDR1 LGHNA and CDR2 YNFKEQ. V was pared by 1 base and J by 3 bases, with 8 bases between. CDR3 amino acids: CASSQGDITDTQYF. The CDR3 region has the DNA TGTGCCAGCAGCCAAGGGGACATTACAGATACGCAGTATTTT.

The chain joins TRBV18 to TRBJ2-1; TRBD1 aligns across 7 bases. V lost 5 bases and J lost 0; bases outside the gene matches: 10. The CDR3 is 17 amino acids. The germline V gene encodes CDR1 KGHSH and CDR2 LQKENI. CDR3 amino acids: CASSSNPGQSSYNEQFF. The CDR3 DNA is TGTGCCAGCTCATCTAACCCGGGACAGAGCTCCTACAATGAGCAGTTCTTC.

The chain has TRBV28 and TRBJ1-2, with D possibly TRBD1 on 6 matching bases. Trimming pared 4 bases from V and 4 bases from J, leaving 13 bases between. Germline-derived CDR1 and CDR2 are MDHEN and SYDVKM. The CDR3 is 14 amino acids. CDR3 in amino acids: CASSSAQGTYGYTF. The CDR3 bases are TGTGCCAGCAGTTCTGCCCAGGGGACCTATGGCTACACCTTC.